This T cell receptor beta chain derives from a study of T cell responses to AZD1222 COVID-19 vaccine. At the level of the study: The study pooled second doses at about 4 or about 12 weeks.

Germline V gene lookup returns CDR1 MDHEN and CDR2 SYDVKM. This CDR3 is 16 amino acids long. Trimming pared 4 bases from V and 0 bases from J, leaving 15 bases between. Libraries were prepared by immunoSEQ multiplex PCR; TCRdb keeps only in-frame clonotypes and omits some of them. The table has fewer than 130,000 clones, around 90% seen once. Comment on this clone: As yet, its antigen is unknown.

Points from the study as a whole: At 160-218 and 743-854, vaccine-associated CD4 TCRs were dominant, and they spanned spike. Spike-specific TCR repertoires showed rising breadth and depth after two AZD1222 doses.

Sequencing used peripheral blood, obtained on day 0 of AZD1222 vaccination. The gene calls are TRBV28 and TRBJ1-2; D call uncertain. This sequence originates from an adult in good health. The CDR3 region is CASSSPGEGANYGYTF. As DNA, the CDR3 is TGTGCCAGCAGTTCCCCAGGTGAGGGAGCTAACTATGGCTACACCTTC.